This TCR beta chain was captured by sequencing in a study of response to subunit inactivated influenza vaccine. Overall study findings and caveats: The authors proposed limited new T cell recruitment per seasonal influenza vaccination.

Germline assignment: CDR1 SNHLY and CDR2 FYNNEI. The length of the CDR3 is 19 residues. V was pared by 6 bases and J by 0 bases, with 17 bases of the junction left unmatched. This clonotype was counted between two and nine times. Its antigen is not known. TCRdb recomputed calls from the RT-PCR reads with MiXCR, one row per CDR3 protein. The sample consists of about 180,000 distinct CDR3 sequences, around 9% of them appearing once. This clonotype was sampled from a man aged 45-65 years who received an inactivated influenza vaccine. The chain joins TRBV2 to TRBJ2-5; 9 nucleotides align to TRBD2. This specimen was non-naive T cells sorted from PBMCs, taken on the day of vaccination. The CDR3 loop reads CASSHPMERGAMYQETQYF. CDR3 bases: TGTGCCAGCAGCCATCCTATGGAGCGGGGGGCAATGTACCAAGAGACCCAGTACTTC.